Below are 14 T cell receptor beta chains sequenced from a single sample in a study of persistence of HIV-infected CD4 T cells. The libraries were made with immunoSEQ version 4 in survey mode. Libraries were prepared by immunoSEQ multiplex PCR; TCRdb keeps only in-frame clonotypes and omits some of them. The repertoire includes roughly 43,000 clones, 89% of them detected once, and just over 1% sits in the top ten. This nonspecific control used anti-CD3/anti-CD28 bead stimulation of CD4+ T cells. Sorting selected CD4+ T cells upregulating both CD40 ligand and CD69. These TCRs' antigens remain unknown. The sequences come from CD4+ T cells sorted from PBMCs after roughly 18-hour stimulation, collected from a patient who received antiretroviral therapy. These receptors all stem from an adult man with HIV who was CMV-seropositive.

This sequence joins TRBV6-1 and TRBJ2-3; 9 bases fit TRBD2. The V and J ends lost 3 bases and 4 bases, in that order; junction bases with no gene match: 2. The CDR3 length is 14 residues. The V gene's germline CDR1 is MNHNS and CDR2 SASEGT. The CDR3 nucleotides are TGTGCCAGCAGTGAGCGGGGGGGGGCAGATACGCAGTATTTT. Translation: CASSERGGADTQYF.

The chain joins TRBV6-5 to TRBJ1-2; 7 positions agree with TRBD1. Trimming took 4 bases from V and 6 from J; bases not matched to a gene: 8. The CDR3 totals 14 residues. From germline, CDR1 is MNHEY and CDR2 SVGAGI. CDR3 DNA sequence: TGTGCCAGCAGTTTTGGAGGGGGCGGAAATGGCTACACCTTC. This codes for CASSFGGGGNGYTF.

CDR3 sequence: CATRRQGSDTQYF. CDR3 sequence (DNA): TGTGCCACCCGCAGACAGGGATCAGATACGCAGTATTTT. V and J are TRBV24-1 and TRBJ2-3, with 7 nucleotides matching TRBD1. CDR1 and CDR2 (germline): KGHDR, SFDVKD. The CDR3 spans 13 residues. Germline trimming cut 9 bases from V and 4 bases from J; bases unmatched to any gene: 6.

V usage is TRBV5-1 and J usage is TRBJ1-1; possible D gene TRBD1, 6 bases. The V end was cut by 3 bases, the J end by 1 base, with 13 bases between. Germline V CDR1 and CDR2: SGHRS, YFSETQ. The CDR3 runs to 15 residues. The CDR3 sequence: CASSSNTGTNTEAFF. The CDR3 DNA sequence: TGCGCCAGCAGCTCCAATACAGGGACGAACACTGAAGCTTTCTTT.

The V gene is TRBV4-1, the J gene TRBJ2-3; the match to TRBD1 covers 7 bases. The CDR3 spans 16 residues. CDR1 MGHRA and CDR2 YSYEKL come from the germline V gene. The trim removed 3 bases at V and 5 bases at J, leaving 11 bases unmatched. CDR3 amino acids: CASSHRQGSSGDTQYF. CDR3 bases: TGCGCCAGCAGCCACAGACAGGGCTCTTCCGGAGATACGCAGTATTTT.

The rearrangement links TRBV5-8 to TRBJ1-1; no clear D gene. The ends were cut back, 6 bases at V and 1 base at J, with 4 bases in the middle. This CDR3 spans 11 amino acids. CDR1 is SGHTS, CDR2 YDEGEE, per germline. CDR3 DNA sequence: TGTGCCAGCACGCGGAACACTGAAGCTTTCTTT. It encodes CASTRNTEAFF.

The rearrangement uses TRBV5-1 and TRBJ2-3; tentatively, D is TRBD2 (5 bases). CDR1 is SGHRS, CDR2 YFSETQ, per germline. Trimming pared 4 bases from V and 6 bases from J, leaving 12 bases between. The CDR3 is made up of 13 amino acids. For the CDR3, the DNA is TGCGCCAGCAGCCCGGAACTAGGGGATACGCAGTATTTT. Protein: CASSPELGDTQYF.

V gene TRBV5-6 combines with J gene TRBJ1-5; no definite D call. Germline V gene sequence: CDR1 SGHDT, CDR2 YYEEEE. This CDR3 has 14 amino acids. V was clipped by 3 bases and J by 5 bases, with 12 bases between them. CDR3 sequence reads: CASSSTLIDQPQHF. In DNA form, the CDR3 reads TGTGCCAGCAGCTCTACTCTAATTGATCAGCCCCAGCATTTT.

About this clone: The sample carries other DNA sequences with the same CDR3. The rearrangement joins TRBV10-1 to TRBJ2-2; 10 bases align to TRBD1. Germline V lookup: CDR1 WNHNN, CDR2 SYGVQD (reference sequence). V trimming: 6 bases; J trimming: 6 bases; junction bases outside the gene matches: 1. The CDR3 extends over 13 amino acids. CDR3 in amino acids: CASRGQGPGELFF. In DNA form, the CDR3 reads TGCGCCAGCAGGGGACAGGGGCCCGGGGAGCTGTTTTTT.

This chain links TRBV11-1 with TRBJ2-2; no clear D gene. Germline lookup yields CDR1 SGHAT and CDR2 FQDESV (reference sequence). The CDR3 has 13 residues. V dropped 5 bases and J dropped 8 bases, with 12 bases sitting between them. CDR3 sequence (DNA): TGTGCCAGCAGCCGAGTATCTGGTGGGGAGCTGTTTTTT. Protein product: CASSRVSGGELFF.

V usage is TRBV4-1 and J usage is TRBJ1-2; tentative D call: TRBD1 (6 bases). The germline V gene encodes CDR1 MGHRA and CDR2 YSYEKL. This CDR3 region has 15 residues. Trimming removed 1 base at V and 2 bases at J, with 11 bases between. CDR3 bases: TGCGCCAGCAGCCAAGTCCCGGGGGCCAACTATGGCTACACCTTC. Its translation is CASSQVPGANYGYTF.

This clone has a single count. This chain uses TRBV5-4 with TRBJ1-3, with unresolved D. Trimming removed 0 bases from V and 8 bases from J, with 9 bases in between. CDR1 is SGHNT, CDR2 YYREEE, per germline (reference sequence). This CDR3 spans 13 amino acids. CDR3 residues: CASSLANGHTIYF. The CDR3 DNA follows: TGTGCCAGCAGCTTGGCCAATGGCCACACCATATATTTT.

The chain carries TRBV9 and TRBJ1-1; tentatively, D is TRBD1 (6 bases). The CDR3 loop spans 14 amino acids. V was clipped by 5 bases and J by 5 bases, with 16 bases between them. The germline gives CDR1 SGDLS, CDR2 YYNGEE. The CDR3 DNA sequence: TGTGCCAGCAGTGGACAGTTCGAGGGGACTGAAGCTTTCTTT. The encoded protein is CASSGQFEGTEAFF.

The CDR3: CASSPNTGELFF. The CDR3 DNA follows: TGTGCCAGCAGCCCGAACACCGGGGAGCTGTTTTTT. The chain couples TRBV7-9 to TRBJ2-2, with D uncertain. Looked up from germline, CDR1 is SEHNR and CDR2 is FQNEAQ (reference sequence). V lost 5 bases and J 0 bases, leaving 1 base between the germline ends. The CDR3 totals 12 residues.